This record concerns one T cell receptor (beta chain) sequence. Antigen unknown. The source of the sample is a study of response to subunit inactivated influenza vaccine. Whole-study results and caveats: Authors suggested each seasonal influenza vaccination recruits few new T cells.

TCRdb processed the RT-PCR reads anew with MiXCR; each CDR3 protein has one entry. This table has 530,000 or so distinct CDR3 sequences, over 9.5% appearing once. Losses at the gene ends were 5 bases for V and 2 bases for J; bases not matched to a gene: 9. Germline CDR1 reads SQVTM; CDR2 reads ANQGSEA. The CDR3 spans 15 residues. The receptor's source is a man between 45 and 60 years old who received an inactivated influenza vaccine. The rearrangement links TRBV29-1 to TRBJ2-1; 7 bases align to TRBD2. Material: PBMCs from blood, obtained on the day of vaccination. The CDR3 region is CSVTKGSGPYNEQFF. DNA of the CDR3: TGCAGCGTTACTAAAGGTAGCGGGCCCTACAATGAGCAGTTCTTC.